This TCR beta chain was identified in a study of PD-1 blockade in classical Hodgkin lymphoma. General study results and limits: Complete responders' diversity at baseline resembled that of newly diagnosed patients.

The table came from immunoSEQ multiplex PCR; TCRdb's copy has only in-frame clones and leaves some out. The table has 25,000 to 30,000 clones, just over 85% seen once. In the case of this clone: Its antigen is undetermined.

All patients experienced relapse after autologous stem cell transplantation, and brentuximab vedotin exposure was variable. The V segment lost 0 bases and the J segment 2 bases; nucleotides outside the gene matches: 12. Germline loops: CDR1 SGHRS, CDR2 YFSETQ. CDR3 length: 18 residues. The clonotype originates from a human donor with classical Hodgkin lymphoma. The V call is TRBV5-1, the J call TRBJ1-1, with 8 bases matching TRBD1. The specimen was peripheral blood mononuclear cells (PBMCs), collected at baseline. CDR3 DNA: TGCGCCAGCAGCTTGGTGGGGGGGACAGGAACGAGAAACACTGAAGCTTTCTTT. The encoded protein is CASSLVGGTGTRNTEAFF.